This TCR beta chain was sequenced during a study of OX40 agonist ivuxolimab in advanced cancers. This CDR3 is built from 14 residues. V shed 8 bases, J shed 2 bases, and the junction held 6 bases outside the gene matches. The germline CDR1 and CDR2 sequences are WNHNN and SYGVQD (reference sequence). Blood sampling took place at baseline, cycle 4 day 1, and cycle 7 day 1. Here immunoSEQ multiplex PCR was the method, and the copy in TCRdb shows in-frame clones only, minus some. The profile shows 77,000 or so clones, approximately 85% of them singletons. The sequence was collected from an adult with an advanced solid tumor such as melanoma, head and neck, liver or kidney cancer. The chain uses TRBV10-1 and TRBJ2-5; the match to TRBD2 covers 9 bases. Sequences were derived from CD4+ or CD8+ T cells sorted from blood, sampled in a trial of the OX40 agonist ivuxolimab. CDR3 sequence (DNA): TGCGCCAGCCCCCTAGCGGGGATTCAAGAGACCCAGTACTTC. Translation: CASPLAGIQETQYF.